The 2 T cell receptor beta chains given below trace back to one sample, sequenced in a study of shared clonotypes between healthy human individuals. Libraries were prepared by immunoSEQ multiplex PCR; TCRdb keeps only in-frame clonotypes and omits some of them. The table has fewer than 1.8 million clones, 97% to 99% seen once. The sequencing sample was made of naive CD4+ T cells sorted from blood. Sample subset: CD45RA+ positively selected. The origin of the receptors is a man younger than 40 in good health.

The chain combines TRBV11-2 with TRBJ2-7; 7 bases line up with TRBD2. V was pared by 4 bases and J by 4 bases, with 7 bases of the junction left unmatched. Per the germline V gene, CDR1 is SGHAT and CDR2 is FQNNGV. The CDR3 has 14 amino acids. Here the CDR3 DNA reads TGTGCCAGCAGCTCCCTGGGCGGGAGATACGAGCAGTACTTC. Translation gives CASSSLGGRYEQYF.

The CDR3 is CASIGPNEQFF. The CDR3 nucleotides are TGTGCCAGTATCGGTCCCAATGAGCAGTTCTTC. V and J are TRBV19 and TRBJ2-1; D remains ambiguous. The CDR3 has 11 residues. The V and J ends lost 7 bases and 6 bases respectively, with 7 bases between them. The germline gives CDR1 LNHDA, CDR2 SQIVND (reference sequence).